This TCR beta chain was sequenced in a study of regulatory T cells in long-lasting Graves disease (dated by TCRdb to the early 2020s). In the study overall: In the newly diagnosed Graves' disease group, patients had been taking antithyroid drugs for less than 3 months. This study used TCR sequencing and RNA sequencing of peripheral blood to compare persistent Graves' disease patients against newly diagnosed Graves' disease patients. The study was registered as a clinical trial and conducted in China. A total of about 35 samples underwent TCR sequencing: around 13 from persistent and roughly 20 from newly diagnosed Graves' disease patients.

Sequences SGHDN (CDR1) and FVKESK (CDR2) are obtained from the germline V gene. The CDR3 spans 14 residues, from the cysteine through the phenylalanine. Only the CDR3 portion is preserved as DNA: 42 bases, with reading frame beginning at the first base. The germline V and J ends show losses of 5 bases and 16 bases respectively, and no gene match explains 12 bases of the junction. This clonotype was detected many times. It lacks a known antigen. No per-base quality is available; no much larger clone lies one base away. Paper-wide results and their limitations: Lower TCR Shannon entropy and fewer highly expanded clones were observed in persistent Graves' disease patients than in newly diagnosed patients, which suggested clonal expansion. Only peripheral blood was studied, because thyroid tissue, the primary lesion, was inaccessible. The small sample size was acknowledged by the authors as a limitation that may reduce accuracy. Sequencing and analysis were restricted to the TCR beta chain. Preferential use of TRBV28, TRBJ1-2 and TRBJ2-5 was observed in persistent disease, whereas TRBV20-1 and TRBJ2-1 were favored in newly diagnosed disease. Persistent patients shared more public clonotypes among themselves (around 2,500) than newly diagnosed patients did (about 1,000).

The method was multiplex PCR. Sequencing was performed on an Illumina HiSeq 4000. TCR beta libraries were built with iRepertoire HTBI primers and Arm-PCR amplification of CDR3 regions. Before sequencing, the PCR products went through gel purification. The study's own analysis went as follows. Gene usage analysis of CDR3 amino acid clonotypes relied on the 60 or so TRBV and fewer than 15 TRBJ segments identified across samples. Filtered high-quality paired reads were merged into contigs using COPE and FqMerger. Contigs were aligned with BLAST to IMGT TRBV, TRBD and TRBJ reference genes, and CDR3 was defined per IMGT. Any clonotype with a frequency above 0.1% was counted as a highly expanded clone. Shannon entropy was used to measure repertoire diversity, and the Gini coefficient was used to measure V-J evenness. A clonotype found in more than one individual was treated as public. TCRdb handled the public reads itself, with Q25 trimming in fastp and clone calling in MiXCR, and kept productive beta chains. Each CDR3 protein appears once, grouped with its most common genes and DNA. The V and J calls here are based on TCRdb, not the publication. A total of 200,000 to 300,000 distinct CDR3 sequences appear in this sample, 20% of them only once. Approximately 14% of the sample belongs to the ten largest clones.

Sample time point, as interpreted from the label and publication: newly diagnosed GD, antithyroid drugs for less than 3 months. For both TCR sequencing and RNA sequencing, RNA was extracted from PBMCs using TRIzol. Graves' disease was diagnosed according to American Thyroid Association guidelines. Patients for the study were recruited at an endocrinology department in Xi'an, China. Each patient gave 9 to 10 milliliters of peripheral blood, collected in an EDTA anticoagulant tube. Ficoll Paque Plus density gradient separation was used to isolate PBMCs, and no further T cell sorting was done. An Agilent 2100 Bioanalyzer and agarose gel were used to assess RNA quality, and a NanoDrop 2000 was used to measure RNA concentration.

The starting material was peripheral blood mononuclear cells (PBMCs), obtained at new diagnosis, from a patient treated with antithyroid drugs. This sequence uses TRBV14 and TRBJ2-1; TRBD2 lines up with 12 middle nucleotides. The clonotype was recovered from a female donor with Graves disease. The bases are TGTGCCAGCAGCTTCACAACTAGCGGGGGGATACGCTTCTTC. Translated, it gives CASSFTTSGGIRFF.